This record looks at one T cell receptor beta chain sequence and its context. Its antigen is not identified. This specimen comes from a study of T-cell memory formation after mild COVID-19. Germline V gives CDR1 MNHEY, CDR2 SMNVEV (reference sequence). V lost 4 bases and J lost 7, with 13 bases in between. CDR3 length: 13 amino acids. TCRdb reprocessed the 5' RACE reads via MiXCR and lists one record per CDR3 protein. The table records tens of thousands of distinct CDR3 sequences, around an eighth of them present only once. Study-level findings and limits: A subset of responding clones appeared in pre-infection memory, suggesting cross-reactive memory joined. Clones contracting day 15 to 85 were balanced CD4/CD8; later expanders leaned CD4+.

The receptor was isolated from an adult woman who had mild COVID-19 (a few samples of this study predate the infection). Cell type and time point are not known. Sequencing was done on a sample of PBMCs or a T cell subset sorted from them (not recorded which). The gene calls are TRBV27 and TRBJ2-5, with a tentative D call TRBD1 (5 bases). DNA of the CDR3: TGTGCCAGCAGTTCAGGGCCCCCGGGGACCCAGTACTTC. As protein: CASSSGPPGTQYF.